Sequencing of this T cell receptor (beta chain) was carried out in a study of technical replicates of blood from a handful of donors. TCRdb keeps only in-frame clones here, not all; method: immunoSEQ multiplex PCR. Here the sample spans 60,000 to 90,000 clones, just under 97% being singletons. Germline V gene sequence: CDR1 SGHTA, CDR2 FQGNSA. The CDR3 has 12 amino acids. V lost 1 base and J 6 bases, leaving 4 bases between the germline ends. This clone was recorded only once. The sequence derives from a human donor in good health. Sequencing used T cells isolated from PBMCs. The rearrangement joins TRBV7-2 to TRBJ1-5, with D unresolved. For the CDR3, the DNA is TGTGCCAGCAGCTTAGATAGTCAGCCCCAGCATTTT. It specifies CASSLDSQPQHF.